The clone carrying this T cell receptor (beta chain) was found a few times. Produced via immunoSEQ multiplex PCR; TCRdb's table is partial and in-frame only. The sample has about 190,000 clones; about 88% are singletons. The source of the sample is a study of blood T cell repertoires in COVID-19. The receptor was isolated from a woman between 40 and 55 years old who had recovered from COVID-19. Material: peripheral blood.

The CDR3 nucleotides read TGTGCCAGCAGTCTAGCGGGCTACTCCTACAATGAGCAGTTCTTC. As protein: CASSLAGYSYNEQFF. The V gene is TRBV11-1, the J gene TRBJ2-1, with TRBD2 matching over 8 bases. With 6 bases clipped from V and 0 bases from J, the junction kept 4 bases outside the gene matches. The CDR3 is 15 residues long. CDR1 is SGHAT and CDR2 is FQDESV in the germline V gene (reference sequence).